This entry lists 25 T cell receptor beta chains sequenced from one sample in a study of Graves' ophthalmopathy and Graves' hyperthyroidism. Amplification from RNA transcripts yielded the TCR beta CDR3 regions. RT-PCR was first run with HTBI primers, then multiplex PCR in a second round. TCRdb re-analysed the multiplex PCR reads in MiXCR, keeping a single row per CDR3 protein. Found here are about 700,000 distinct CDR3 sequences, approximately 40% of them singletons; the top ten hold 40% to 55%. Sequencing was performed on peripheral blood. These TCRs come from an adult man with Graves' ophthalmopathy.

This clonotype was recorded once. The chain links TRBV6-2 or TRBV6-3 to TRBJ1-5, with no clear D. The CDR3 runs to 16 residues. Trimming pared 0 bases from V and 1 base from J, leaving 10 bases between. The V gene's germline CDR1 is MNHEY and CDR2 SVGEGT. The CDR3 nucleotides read TGTGCCAGCAGTTACTCGATCAGATTCAGCAATCAGCCCCAGCATTTT. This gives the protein CASSYSIRFSNQPQHF.

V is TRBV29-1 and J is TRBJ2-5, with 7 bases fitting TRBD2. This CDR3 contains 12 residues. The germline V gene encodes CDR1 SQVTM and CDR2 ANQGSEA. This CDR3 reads CSQQGGPETQYF. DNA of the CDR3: TGCAGTCAGCAGGGAGGGCCGGAGACCCAGTACTTC.

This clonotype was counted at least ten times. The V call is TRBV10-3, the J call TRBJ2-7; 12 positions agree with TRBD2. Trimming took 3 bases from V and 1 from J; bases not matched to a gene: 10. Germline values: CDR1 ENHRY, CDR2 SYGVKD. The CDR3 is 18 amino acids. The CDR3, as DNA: TGTGCCATCAGTGACGGTGGACTAGCGGGATACGGTTCCTACGAGCAGTACTTC. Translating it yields CAISDGGLAGYGSYEQYF.

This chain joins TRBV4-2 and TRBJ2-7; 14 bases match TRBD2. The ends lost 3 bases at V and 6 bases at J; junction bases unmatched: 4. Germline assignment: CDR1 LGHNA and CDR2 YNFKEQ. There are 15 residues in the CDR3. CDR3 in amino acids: CASSHGTSGSSEQYF. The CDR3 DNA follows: TGTGCCAGCAGCCACGGGACTAGCGGGAGTTCCGAGCAGTACTTC.

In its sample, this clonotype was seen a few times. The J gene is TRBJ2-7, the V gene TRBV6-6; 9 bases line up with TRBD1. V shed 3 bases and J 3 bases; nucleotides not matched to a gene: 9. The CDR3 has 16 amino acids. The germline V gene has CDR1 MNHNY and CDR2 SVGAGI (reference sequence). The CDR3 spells CASSYRVDRGVYEQYF. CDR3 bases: TGTGCCAGCAGTTATCGGGTTGACAGGGGGGTCTACGAGCAGTACTTC.

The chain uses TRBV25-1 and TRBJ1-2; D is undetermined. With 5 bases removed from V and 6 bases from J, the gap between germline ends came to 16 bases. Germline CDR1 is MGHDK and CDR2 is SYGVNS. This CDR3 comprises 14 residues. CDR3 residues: CASSSKGRANGYTF. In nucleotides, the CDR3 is TGTGCCAGCAGTTCGAAAGGGAGGGCGAATGGCTACACCTTC.

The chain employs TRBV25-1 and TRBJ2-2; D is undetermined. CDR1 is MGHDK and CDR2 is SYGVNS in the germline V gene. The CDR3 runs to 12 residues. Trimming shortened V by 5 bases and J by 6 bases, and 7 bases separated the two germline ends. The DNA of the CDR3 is TGTGCCAGCAGTAAATTTGCCGGGGAGCTGTTTTTT. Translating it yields CASSKFAGELFF.

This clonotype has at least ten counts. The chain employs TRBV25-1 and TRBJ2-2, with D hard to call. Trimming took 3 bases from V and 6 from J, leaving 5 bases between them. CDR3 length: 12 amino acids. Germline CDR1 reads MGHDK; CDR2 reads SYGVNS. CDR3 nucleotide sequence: TGTGCCAGCAGTGACCTGGCCGGGGAGCTGTTTTTT. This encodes CASSDLAGELFF. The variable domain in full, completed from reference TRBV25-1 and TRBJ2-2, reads EADIYQTPRYLVIGTGKKITLECSQTMGHDKMYWYQQDPGMELHLIHYSYGVNSTEKGDLSSESTVSRIRTEHFPLTLESARPSHTSQYLCASSDLAGELFFGEGSRLTVL.

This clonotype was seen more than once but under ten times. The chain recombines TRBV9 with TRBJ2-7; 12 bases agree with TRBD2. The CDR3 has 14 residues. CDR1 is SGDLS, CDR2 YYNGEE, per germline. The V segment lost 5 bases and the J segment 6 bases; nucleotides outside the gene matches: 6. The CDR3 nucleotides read TGTGCCAGCAGTCCTAGCGGGGGGGCCCGCGAGCAGTACTTC. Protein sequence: CASSPSGGAREQYF. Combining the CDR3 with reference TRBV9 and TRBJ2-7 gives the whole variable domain DSGVTQTPKHLITATGQRVTLRCSPRSGDLSVYWYQQSLDQGLQFLIQYYNGEERAKGNILERFSAQQFPDLHSELNLSSLELGDSALYFCASSPSGGAREQYFGPGTRLTVT.

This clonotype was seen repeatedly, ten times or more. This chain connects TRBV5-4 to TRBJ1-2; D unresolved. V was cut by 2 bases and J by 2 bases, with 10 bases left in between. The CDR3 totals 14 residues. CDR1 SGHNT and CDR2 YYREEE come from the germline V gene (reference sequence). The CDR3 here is CASSLIWENYGYTF. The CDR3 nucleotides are TGTGCCAGCAGCTTAATTTGGGAAAACTATGGCTACACCTTC. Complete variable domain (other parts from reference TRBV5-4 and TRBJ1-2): ETGVTQSPTHLIKTRGQQVTLRCSSQSGHNTVSWYQQALGQGPQFIFQYYREEENGRGNFPPRFSGLQFPNYSSELNVNALELDDSALYLCASSLIWENYGYTFGSGTRLTVV.

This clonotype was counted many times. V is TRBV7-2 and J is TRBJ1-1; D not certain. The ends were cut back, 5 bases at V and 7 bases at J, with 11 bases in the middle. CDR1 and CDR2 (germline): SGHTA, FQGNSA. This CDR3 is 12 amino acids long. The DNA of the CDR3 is TGTGCCAGCAGCCTAATGTTCGATGAAGCTTTCTTT. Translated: CASSLMFDEAFF.

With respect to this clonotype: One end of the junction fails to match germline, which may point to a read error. The chain's CDR3 is CASTQWENAEAFF. The CDR3, as DNA: TGTGCCAGCACCCAATGGGAGAACGCTGAAGCTTTCTTT. The chain carries TRBV12-3 or TRBV12-4 and TRBJ1-1; unclear D gene. This CDR3 spans 13 amino acids.

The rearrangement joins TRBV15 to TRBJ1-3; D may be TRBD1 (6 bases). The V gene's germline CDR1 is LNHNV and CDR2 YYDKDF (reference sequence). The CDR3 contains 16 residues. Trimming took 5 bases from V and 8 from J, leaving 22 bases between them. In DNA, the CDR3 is TGTGCCACCAGCTTGGGACACACCGGTCGTGGCTACACCATATATTTT. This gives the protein CATSLGHTGRGYTIYF.

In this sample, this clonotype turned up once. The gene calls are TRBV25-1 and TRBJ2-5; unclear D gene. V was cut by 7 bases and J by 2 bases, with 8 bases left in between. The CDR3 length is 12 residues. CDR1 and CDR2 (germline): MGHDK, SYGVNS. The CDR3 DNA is TGTGCCAGCATGGGTCAGCAAGAGACCCAGTACTTC. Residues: CASMGQQETQYF.

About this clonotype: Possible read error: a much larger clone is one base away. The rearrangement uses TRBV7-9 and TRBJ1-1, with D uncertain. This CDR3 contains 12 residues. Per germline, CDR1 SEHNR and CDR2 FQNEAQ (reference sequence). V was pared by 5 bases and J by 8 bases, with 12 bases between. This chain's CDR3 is CASSKQSGEAFF. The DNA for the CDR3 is TGTGCCAGCAGCAAGCAGAGCGGGGAAGCTTTCTTT.

The CDR3 here is CAISGGDGAIEKLFF. In DNA, the CDR3 is TGTGCCATCAGTGGGGGGGACGGCGCGATCGAAAAACTGTTTTTT. The V and J genes are TRBV10-3 and TRBJ1-4, with a tentative D call TRBD1 (5 bases). Germline CDR1 ENHRY, CDR2 SYGVKD. Trimming took off 4 bases at V and 8 bases at J, with 17 bases between the two ends. The CDR3 has 15 residues.

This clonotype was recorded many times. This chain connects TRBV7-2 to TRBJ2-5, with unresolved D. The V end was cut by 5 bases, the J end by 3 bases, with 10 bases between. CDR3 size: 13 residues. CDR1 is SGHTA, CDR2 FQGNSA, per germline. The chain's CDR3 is CASSVGRKETQYF. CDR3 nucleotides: TGTGCCAGCAGCGTCGGACGCAAAGAGACCCAGTACTTC.

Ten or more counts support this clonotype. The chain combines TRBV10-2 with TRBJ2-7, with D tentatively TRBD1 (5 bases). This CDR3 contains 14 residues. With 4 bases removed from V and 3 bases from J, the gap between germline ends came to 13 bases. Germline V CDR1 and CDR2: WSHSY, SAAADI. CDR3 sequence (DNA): TGCGCCAGCAGTGCACCAGGGCCACGCTACGAGCAGTACTTC. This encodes CASSAPGPRYEQYF.

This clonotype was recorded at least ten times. CDR3 protein: CASSLRTGLGEKLFF. CDR3 sequence (DNA): TGTGCCAGCAGCCTGAGGACAGGGTTGGGTGAAAAACTGTTTTTT. J is TRBJ1-4 and V is TRBV7-2; 8 bases agree with TRBD1. In germline, CDR1 is SGHTA, CDR2 FQGNSA. The trim removed 5 bases at V and 7 bases at J, leaving 9 bases unmatched. The CDR3 loop spans 15 amino acids.

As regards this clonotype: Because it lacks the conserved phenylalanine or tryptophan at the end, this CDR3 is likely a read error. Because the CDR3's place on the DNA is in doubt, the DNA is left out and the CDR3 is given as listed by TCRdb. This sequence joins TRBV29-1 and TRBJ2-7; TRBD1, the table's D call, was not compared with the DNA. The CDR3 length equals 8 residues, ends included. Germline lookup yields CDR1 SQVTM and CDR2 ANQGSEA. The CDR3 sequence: CSAAGGCL.

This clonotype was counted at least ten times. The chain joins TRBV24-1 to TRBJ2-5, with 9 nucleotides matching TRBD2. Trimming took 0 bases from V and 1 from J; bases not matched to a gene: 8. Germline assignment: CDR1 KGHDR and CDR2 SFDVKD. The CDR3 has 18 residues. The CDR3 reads CATSDLSSSGRPQETQYF. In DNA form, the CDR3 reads TGTGCCACCAGTGATTTGAGCTCGAGCGGGAGGCCCCAAGAGACCCAGTACTTC.

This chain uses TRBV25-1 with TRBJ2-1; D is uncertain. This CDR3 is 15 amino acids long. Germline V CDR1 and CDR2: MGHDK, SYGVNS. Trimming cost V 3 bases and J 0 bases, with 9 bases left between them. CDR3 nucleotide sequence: TGTGCCAGCAGTGACAGTACGGTCTCCTACAATGAGCAGTTCTTC. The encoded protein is CASSDSTVSYNEQFF.

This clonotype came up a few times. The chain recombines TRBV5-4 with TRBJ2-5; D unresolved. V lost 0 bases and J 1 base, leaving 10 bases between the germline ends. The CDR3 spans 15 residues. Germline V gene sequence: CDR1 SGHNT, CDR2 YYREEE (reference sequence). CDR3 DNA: TGTGCCAGCAGCTTGGGGTCAGGCCGCCAAGAGACCCAGTACTTC. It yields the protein CASSLGSGRQETQYF.

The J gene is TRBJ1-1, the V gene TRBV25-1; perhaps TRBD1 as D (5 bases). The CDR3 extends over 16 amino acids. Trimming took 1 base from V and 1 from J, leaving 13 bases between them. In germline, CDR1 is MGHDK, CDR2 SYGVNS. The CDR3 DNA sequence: TGTGCCAGCAGTGAATCGGCGGGGGGGGGGAACACTGAAGCTTTCTTT. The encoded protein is CASSESAGGGNTEAFF.

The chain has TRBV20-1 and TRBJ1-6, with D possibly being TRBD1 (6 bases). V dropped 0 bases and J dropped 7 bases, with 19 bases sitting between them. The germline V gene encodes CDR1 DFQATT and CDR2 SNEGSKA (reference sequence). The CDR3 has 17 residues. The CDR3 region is CSARDSRGTGLNSPLHF. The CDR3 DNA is TGCAGTGCTAGAGATTCCCGGGGTACAGGGTTAAATTCACCCCTCCACTTT.